What follows are 20 T cell receptor beta chains derived from one specimen sequenced in a study of blood T cells in healthy people across ages. A second PCR of 7 to 11 cycles used a sample-barcoded 5' primer and a J-beta primer mix. TCRdb reprocessed the 5' RACE reads via MiXCR and lists one record per CDR3 protein. Altogether 1.5 million to 2 million distinct CDR3 sequences are present, 30% to 35% being singletons, with the ten largest covering approximately 10%. Specimen: blood. Receptor source: a woman in her 30s in good health.

The J gene is TRBJ2-5, the V gene TRBV11-2, with TRBD2 matching over 8 bases. TRBJ2-7 matches the DNA end more closely, so the J call is doubtful. This CDR3 is 15 amino acids long. Germline CDR1 is SGHAT and CDR2 is FQNNGV. The CDR3 region has the DNA TGTGCCAGCAGGAGTTTGTTAGCGGGAAAAGTCGAGCAGTACTTC. Translating it yields CASRSLLAGKVEQYF.

The chain employs TRBV20-1 and TRBJ2-3; 8 nucleotides agree with TRBD2. From germline, CDR1 is DFQATT and CDR2 SNEGSKA (reference sequence). V lost 6 bases to trimming and J lost 0 bases; unmatched junction nucleotides: 20. This CDR3 has 19 amino acids. The chain's CDR3 is CSAKDPGLAGRTSTDTQYF. The CDR3 coding sequence is TGCAGTGCAAAGGACCCAGGTCTAGCGGGTAGAACTAGCACAGATACGCAGTATTTT.

This clonotype turned up a few times. V usage is TRBV20-1 and J usage is TRBJ2-1; 11 nucleotides line up with TRBD2. J gave up 4 bases and V 6 bases, and 5 bases lay outside the gene matches. The V gene's germline CDR1 is DFQATT and CDR2 SNEGSKA (reference sequence). CDR3 length: 14 amino acids. The CDR3 DNA follows: TGCAGTGCCCGTAGCGGGGGGGGGTACAATGAGCAGTTCTTC. This translates into CSARSGGGYNEQFF.

As regards this clonotype: The junction differs from germline at one of its ends, possibly a read error. J is TRBJ2-6 and V is TRBV6-4, with D perhaps TRBD1 (5 bases). The CDR3 has 17 amino acids. Germline values: CDR1 MRHNA, CDR2 SNTAGT. CDR3 nucleotides: TGTGCCAGCAGTGACGGACGGCGGCGCTCTGGGGCCAACGTCCGGACTTTC. This sequence encodes CASSDGRRRSGANVRTF.

This clonotype was observed many times. J is TRBJ2-7 and V is TRBV20-1; no clear D. The CDR3 is 12 amino acids. The germline V gene encodes CDR1 DFQATT and CDR2 SNEGSKA (reference sequence). V was shortened by 4 bases and J by 4 bases, with 11 bases between the two germline ends. CDR3 in DNA: TGCAGTGCTAATGCGGACGGGTACGAGCAGTACTTC. It translates to CSANADGYEQYF.

This clonotype was seen a few times. This chain uses TRBV20-1 with TRBJ2-4, with 7 positions matching TRBD1. Trimming cost V 3 bases and J 2 bases; bases outside gene matches: 7. The CDR3 covers 15 residues. Germline CDR1 is DFQATT and CDR2 is SNEGSKA (reference sequence). Written as DNA, the CDR3 is TGCAGTGCTAGCAGACCGACAGGGTCCAAAAACATTCAGTACTTC. Translation: CSASRPTGSKNIQYF.

The chain recombines TRBV12-3 or TRBV12-4 with TRBJ2-7; 10 bases align to TRBD1. This CDR3 spans 16 amino acids. V gave up 3 bases and J gave up 2 bases; unmatched junction bases: 7. CDR3 amino acids: CASSLVTGTGAYEQYF. The CDR3 nucleotides read TGTGCCAGCAGTTTGGTCACCGGGACAGGGGCCTACGAGCAGTACTTC.

The rearrangement links TRBV20-1 to TRBJ1-5, with D perhaps matching TRBD1 (6 bases). Germline V CDR1 and CDR2: DFQATT, SNEGSKA (reference sequence). This CDR3 is built from 14 residues. With 3 bases removed from V and 4 bases from J, the gap between germline ends came to 13 bases. The CDR3 DNA follows: TGCAGTGCTAGGACGGTACAGGGTAATCAGCCCCAGCATTTT. Amino acid sequence: CSARTVQGNQPQHF.

J is TRBJ1-5 and V is TRBV6-1; D possibly corresponds to TRBD1 (5 bases). V was cut by 11 bases and J by 6 bases, with 20 bases left in between. The CDR3 extends over 14 amino acids. Germline lookup yields CDR1 MNHNS and CDR2 SASEGT. Here the CDR3 reads CAASWGNRGQPQHF. CDR3 bases: TGTGCCGCATCGTGGGGGAATAGGGGTCAGCCCCAGCATTTT.

This clonotype showed up many times. The chain is built from TRBV7-9 and TRBJ2-7; 12 nucleotides match TRBD2. The CDR3 consists of 16 residues. After removal of 3 bases from V and 0 bases from J, the junction contained 3 bases not matched to a gene. Germline CDR1 and CDR2: SEHNR and FQNEAQ (reference sequence). DNA of the CDR3: TGTGCCAGCAGCTTGGGACTAGCGGGCAGCTCCTACGAGCAGTACTTC. This sequence encodes CASSLGLAGSSYEQYF.

The genes are TRBV30 and TRBJ2-3; maybe TRBD1 (6 bases). This CDR3 spans 12 amino acids. V lost 4 bases to trimming and J lost 5 bases, with 10 bases between them. Germline CDR1 GTSNPN, CDR2 SVGIG (reference sequence). CDR3 sequence reads: CAWIQGRDTQYF. CDR3 nucleotide sequence: TGTGCCTGGATTCAGGGGAGAGATACGCAGTATTTT.

The J gene is TRBJ1-1, the V gene TRBV15, with a weak D call TRBD1 (6 bases). CDR1 is LNHNV, CDR2 YYDKDF, per germline (reference sequence). The CDR3 contains 15 residues. V shed 1 base and J shed 6 bases, with 15 bases lying between them. CDR3 DNA sequence: TGTGCCACCAGCAGAGTAGGGGGGGTGGCCTCTGAAGCTTTCTTT. It codes for CATSRVGGVASEAFF.

The chain joins TRBV20-1 to TRBJ1-2, with D maybe TRBD1 (5 bases). From germline, CDR1 is DFQATT and CDR2 SNEGSKA (reference sequence). The V gene lost 0 bases and the J gene lost 2 bases, with 13 bases spanning the gap. This CDR3 has 15 amino acids. The CDR3 region is CSARDWGGSNYGYTF. The CDR3 nucleotides are TGCAGTGCTAGAGATTGGGGCGGTTCCAACTATGGCTACACCTTC.

This clonotype was seen ten or more times. The chain is built from TRBV7-9 and TRBJ2-1; the match to TRBD2 covers 7 bases. This CDR3 has 16 amino acids. Germline-derived CDR1 and CDR2 are SEHNR and FQNEAQ (reference sequence). Trimming at V came to 5 bases and at J to 7 bases, leaving 14 bases not matched to a gene. This CDR3 reads CASSGGVGGSENEQFF. CDR3 nucleotides: TGTGCCAGCAGCGGGGGGGTAGGCGGGAGTGAGAATGAGCAGTTCTTC.

CDR3 sequence (DNA): TGTGCCAGCAGCACCCAGGGAGGGAACACCGGGGAGCTGTTTTTT. Translation: CASSTQGGNTGELFF. V gene TRBV7-2 combines with J gene TRBJ2-2, with a possible D match to TRBD2 (6 bases). Germline values: CDR1 SGHTA, CDR2 FQGNSA. Trimming left V 5 bases short and J 1 base short, with 11 bases between. The CDR3 loop spans 15 amino acids.

This clonotype was seen a few times. This chain links TRBV28 with TRBJ2-7, with 13 bases aligning to TRBD2. The CDR3 extends over 14 amino acids. The germline V gene encodes CDR1 MDHEN and CDR2 SYDVKM. Trimming removed 6 bases from V and 4 bases from J; junction bases left unmatched: 3. CDR3 residues: CASRLAGGGYEQYF. CDR3 in DNA: TGTGCCAGCAGACTAGCGGGAGGGGGATACGAGCAGTACTTC.

There are a few counts of this clonotype. The chain joins TRBV6-6 to TRBJ2-1; 12 bases map to TRBD2. V lost 7 bases to trimming and J lost 14 bases; unmatched junction nucleotides: 9. The CDR3 is 13 residues long. CDR1 is MNHNY, CDR2 SVGAGI, per germline (reference sequence). The DNA for the CDR3 is TGTGCCAGCACCCTACAGGCTAGCGGGAGGGAGTTCTTC. It codes for CASTLQASGREFF.

With regard to this clonotype: The junction departs from the called germline gene at one end, perhaps through a read error. The chain recombines TRBV28 with TRBJ2-5; D could derive from TRBD1 or TRBD2 (5 bases each). Near its end, the DNA agrees better with TRBJ2-7, so the J call may be wrong. This CDR3 region has 17 residues. Germline CDR1 is MDHEN and CDR2 is SYDVKM. The CDR3 DNA follows: TGTGCCAGCAGTTTGGGCTCCGGGACGCCTTACTCCCACGAGCAGTACTTC. It is translated as CASSLGSGTPYSHEQYF.

The CDR3 region is CASSPQGSLYNEQFF. The CDR3 DNA reads TGTGCCAGCAGTCCCCAGGGGTCCCTCTACAATGAGCAGTTCTTC. The chain has TRBV12-3 or TRBV12-4 and TRBJ2-1, with a possible D match to TRBD1 (6 bases). Trimming left V 5 bases short and J 3 bases short, with 14 bases between. The CDR3 is 15 amino acids.

This sequence joins TRBV2 and TRBJ2-7; 9 nucleotides line up with TRBD2. From germline, CDR1 is SNHLY and CDR2 FYNNEI. The trim removed 10 bases at V and 3 bases at J, leaving 7 bases unmatched. This CDR3 contains 13 residues. CDR3 in DNA: TGTGCCACCGGGGGACTAGCCCTCTACGAGCAGTACTTC. Its translation: CATGGLALYEQYF.